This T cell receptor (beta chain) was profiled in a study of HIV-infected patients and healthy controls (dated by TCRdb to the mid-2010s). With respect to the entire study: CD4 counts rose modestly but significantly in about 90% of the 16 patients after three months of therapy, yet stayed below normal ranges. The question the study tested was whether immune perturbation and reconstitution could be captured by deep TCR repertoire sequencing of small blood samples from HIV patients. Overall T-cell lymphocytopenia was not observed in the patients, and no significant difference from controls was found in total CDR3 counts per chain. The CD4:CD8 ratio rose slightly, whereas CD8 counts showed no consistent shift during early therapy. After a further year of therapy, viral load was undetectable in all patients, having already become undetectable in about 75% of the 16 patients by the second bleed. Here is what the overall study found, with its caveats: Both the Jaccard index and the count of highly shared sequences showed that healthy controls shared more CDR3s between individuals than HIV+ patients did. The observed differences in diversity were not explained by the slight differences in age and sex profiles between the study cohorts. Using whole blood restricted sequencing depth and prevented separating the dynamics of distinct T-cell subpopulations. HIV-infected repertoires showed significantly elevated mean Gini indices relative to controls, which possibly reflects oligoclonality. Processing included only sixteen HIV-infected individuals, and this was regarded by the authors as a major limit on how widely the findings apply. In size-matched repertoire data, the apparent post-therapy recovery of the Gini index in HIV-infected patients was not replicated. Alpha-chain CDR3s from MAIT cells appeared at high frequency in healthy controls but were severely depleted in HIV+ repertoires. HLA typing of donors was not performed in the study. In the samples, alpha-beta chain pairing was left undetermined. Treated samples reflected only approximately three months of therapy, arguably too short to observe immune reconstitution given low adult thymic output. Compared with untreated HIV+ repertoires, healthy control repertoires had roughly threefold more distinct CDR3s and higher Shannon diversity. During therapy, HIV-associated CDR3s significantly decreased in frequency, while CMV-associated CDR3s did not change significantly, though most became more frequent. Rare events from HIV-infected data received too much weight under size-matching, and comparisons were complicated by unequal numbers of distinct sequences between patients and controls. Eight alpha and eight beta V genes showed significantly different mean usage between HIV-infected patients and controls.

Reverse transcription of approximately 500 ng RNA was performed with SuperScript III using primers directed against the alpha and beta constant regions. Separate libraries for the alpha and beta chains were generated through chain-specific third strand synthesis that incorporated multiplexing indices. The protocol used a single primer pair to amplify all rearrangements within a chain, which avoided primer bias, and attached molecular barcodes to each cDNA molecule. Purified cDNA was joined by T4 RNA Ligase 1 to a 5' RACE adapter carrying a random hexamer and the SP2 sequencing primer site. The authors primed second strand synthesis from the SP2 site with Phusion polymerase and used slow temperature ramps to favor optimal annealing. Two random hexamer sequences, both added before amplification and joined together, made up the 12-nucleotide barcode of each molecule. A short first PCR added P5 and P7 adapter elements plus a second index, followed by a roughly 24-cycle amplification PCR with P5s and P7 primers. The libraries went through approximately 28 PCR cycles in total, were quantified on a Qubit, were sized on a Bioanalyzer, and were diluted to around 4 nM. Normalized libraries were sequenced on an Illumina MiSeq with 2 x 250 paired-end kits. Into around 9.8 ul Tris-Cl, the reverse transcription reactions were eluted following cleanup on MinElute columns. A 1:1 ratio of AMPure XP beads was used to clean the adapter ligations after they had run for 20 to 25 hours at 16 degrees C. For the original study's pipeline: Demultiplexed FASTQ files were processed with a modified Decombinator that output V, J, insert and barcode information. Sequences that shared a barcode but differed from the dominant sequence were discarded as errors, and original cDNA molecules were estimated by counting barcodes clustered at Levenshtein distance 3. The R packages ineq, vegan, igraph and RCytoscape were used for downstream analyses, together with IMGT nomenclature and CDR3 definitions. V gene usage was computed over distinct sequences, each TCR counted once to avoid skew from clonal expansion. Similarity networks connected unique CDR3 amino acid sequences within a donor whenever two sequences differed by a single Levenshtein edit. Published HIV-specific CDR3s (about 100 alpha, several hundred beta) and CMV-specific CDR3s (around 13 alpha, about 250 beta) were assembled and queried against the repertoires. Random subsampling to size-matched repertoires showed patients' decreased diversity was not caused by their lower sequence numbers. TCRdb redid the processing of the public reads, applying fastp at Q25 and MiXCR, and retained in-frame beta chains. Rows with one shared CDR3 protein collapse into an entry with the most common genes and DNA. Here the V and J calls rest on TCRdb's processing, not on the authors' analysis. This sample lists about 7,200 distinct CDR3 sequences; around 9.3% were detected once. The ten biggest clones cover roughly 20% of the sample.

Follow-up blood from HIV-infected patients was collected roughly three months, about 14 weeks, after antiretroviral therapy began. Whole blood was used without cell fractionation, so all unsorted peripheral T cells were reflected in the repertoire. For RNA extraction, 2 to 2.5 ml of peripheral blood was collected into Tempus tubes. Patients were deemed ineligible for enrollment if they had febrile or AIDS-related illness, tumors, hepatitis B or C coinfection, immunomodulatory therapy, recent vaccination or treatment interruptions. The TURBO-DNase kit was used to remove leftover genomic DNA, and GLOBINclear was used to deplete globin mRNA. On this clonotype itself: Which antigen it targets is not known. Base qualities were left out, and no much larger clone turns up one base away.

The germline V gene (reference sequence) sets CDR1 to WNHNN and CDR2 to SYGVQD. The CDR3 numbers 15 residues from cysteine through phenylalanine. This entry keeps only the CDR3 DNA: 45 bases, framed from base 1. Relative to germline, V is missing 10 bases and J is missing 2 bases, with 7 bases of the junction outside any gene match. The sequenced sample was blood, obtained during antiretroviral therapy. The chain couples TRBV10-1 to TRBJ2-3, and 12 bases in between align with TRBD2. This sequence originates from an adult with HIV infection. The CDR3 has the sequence CATAGTSGPTDTQYF. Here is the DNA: TGCGCCACCGCCGGGACTAGCGGGCCCACAGATACGCAGTATTTT.